The 24 T cell receptor beta chains below were found in one sample sequenced in a study of T cells in localized non-small cell lung cancer. TCRdb's copy holds only in-frame clones and misses some; the assay was immunoSEQ multiplex PCR. The sample yields around 96,000 clones, roughly 88% seen once. This material consisted of PBMCs, taken before any cancer treatment. All receptors derive from a woman aged 35 to 75 with stage II squamous cell lung carcinoma.

This chain connects TRBV5-1 to TRBJ1-1; D gene uncertain. Germline CDR1 reads SGHRS; CDR2 reads YFSETQ. V was shortened by 2 bases and J by 0 bases, with 5 bases between the two germline ends. The CDR3 is made up of 13 amino acids. Written as DNA, the CDR3 is TGCGCCAGCAGCTTTACAGTGAACACTGAAGCTTTCTTT. Its translation is CASSFTVNTEAFF.

J is TRBJ2-7 and V is TRBV10-3, with D perhaps matching TRBD1 (7 bases). Trimming took off 7 bases at V and 7 bases at J, with 17 bases between the two ends. This CDR3 region has 13 residues. Germline CDR1 reads ENHRY; CDR2 reads SYGVKD. CDR3 sequence reads: CAINPGDSLEQYF. CDR3 sequence (DNA): TGTGCCATCAACCCGGGGGACAGTTTAGAGCAGTACTTC.

This clone was observed a single time. This chain uses TRBV28 with TRBJ2-7; a possible D gene is TRBD2 (5 bases). The germline V gene encodes CDR1 MDHEN and CDR2 SYDVKM. This CDR3 is 14 amino acids long. The germline V and J ends were trimmed by 5 bases and 3 bases, with 14 bases remaining between them. The CDR3 loop reads CASSQRGPYYEQYF. The CDR3 DNA is TGTGCCAGCAGTCAGCGAGGGCCCTACTACGAGCAGTACTTC.

The rearrangement joins TRBV29-1 to TRBJ2-1; D is uncertain. The V end lost 3 bases, the J end lost 9 bases, and 21 bases lay between the germline ends. The germline V gene has CDR1 SQVTM and CDR2 ANQGSEA. CDR3 length: 15 amino acids. This CDR3 is CSVDFSHRAVAEQFF. CDR3 nucleotide sequence: TGCAGCGTTGATTTTTCCCATAGGGCGGTCGCTGAGCAGTTCTTC.

This chain uses TRBV7-6 with TRBJ2-1; 7 bases map to TRBD2. In germline, CDR1 is SGHVS, CDR2 FNYEAQ. The ends lost 3 bases at V and 5 bases at J; junction bases unmatched: 4. There are 14 residues in the CDR3. The CDR3 loop reads CASSLGLPDNEQFF. In nucleotides, the CDR3 is TGTGCCAGCAGCTTGGGACTACCAGACAATGAGCAGTTCTTC. Variable domain in full (rest from reference TRBV7-6 and TRBJ2-1): GAGVSQSPRYKVTKRGQDVALRCDPISGHVSLYWYRQALGQGPEFLTYFNYEAQQDKSGLPNDRFSAERPEGSISTLTIQRTEQRDSAMYRCASSLGLPDNEQFFGPGTRLTVL.

This chain joins TRBV6-1 and TRBJ2-1; 7 bases align to TRBD2. This CDR3 has 16 residues. The trim removed 2 bases at V and 3 bases at J, leaving 7 bases unmatched. The germline CDR1 and CDR2 sequences are MNHNS and SASEGT. Written as DNA, the CDR3 is TGTGCCAGCAGTGAACGGCGGGGGACTTACTACAATGAGCAGTTCTTC. This codes for CASSERRGTYYNEQFF.

The chain employs TRBV7-9 and TRBJ2-1; unclear D gene. V dropped 8 bases and J dropped 10 bases, with 3 bases sitting between them. This CDR3 comprises 8 residues. The germline V gene encodes CDR1 SEHNR and CDR2 FQNEAQ (reference sequence). The CDR3 DNA is TGTGCCAGCGGGGAGCAGTTCTTC. This sequence encodes CASGEQFF.

This CDR3 reads CASSLLSTSAGEQFF. The CDR3 nucleotides read TGTGCCAGCAGTTTATTATCGACTAGCGCCGGTGAGCAGTTCTTC. The chain recombines TRBV27 with TRBJ2-1; 8 bases agree with TRBD2. Germline loops: CDR1 MNHEY, CDR2 SMNVEV (reference sequence). This CDR3 is built from 15 residues. V lost 1 base, J lost 9 bases, and 8 bases stayed unmatched.

This rearrangement joins TRBV15 to TRBJ1-1; D gene ambiguous. V lost 2 bases and J 1 base, leaving 14 bases between the germline ends. CDR1 is LNHNV and CDR2 is YYDKDF in the germline V gene (reference sequence). The CDR3 sequence is 16 residues long. DNA for the CDR3: TGTGCCACCAGCAGAAACCCCCGGAGAAGGAACACTGAAGCTTTCTTT. Protein product: CATSRNPRRRNTEAFF.

This clone was seen a single time. The chain links TRBV9 to TRBJ2-1; D is perhaps TRBD1 (6 bases). The CDR3 has 15 amino acids. Germline values: CDR1 SGDLS, CDR2 YYNGEE. The germline V and J ends were trimmed by 0 bases and 3 bases, with 10 bases remaining between them. CDR3: CASSVGDTGYNEQFF. The CDR3 nucleotides read TGTGCCAGCAGCGTAGGGGACACGGGCTACAATGAGCAGTTCTTC.

The chain's CDR3 is CASSVGRMTQYF. DNA of the CDR3: TGTGCCAGCAGCGTAGGAAGGATGACCCAGTACTTC. The chain joins TRBV5-6 to TRBJ2-5; D call uncertain. Trimming cost V 4 bases and J 7 bases, with 11 bases left between them. The CDR3 contains 12 residues. Looked up from germline, CDR1 is SGHDT and CDR2 is YYEEEE.

V is TRBV18 and J is TRBJ2-7, with TRBD2 matching over 9 bases. Per the germline V gene, CDR1 is KGHSH and CDR2 is LQKENI. J lost 5 bases, V lost 0 bases, and 5 bases had no gene match. The CDR3 spans 15 residues. CDR3 residues: CASSPPSGSNHEQYF. The CDR3 bases are TGTGCCAGCTCACCACCTAGCGGGAGTAACCACGAGCAGTACTTC.

This clone was counted a single time. V gene TRBV19 combines with J gene TRBJ2-2; D possibly corresponds to TRBD1 (6 bases). CDR3 size: 18 residues. Germline values: CDR1 LNHDA, CDR2 SQIVND (reference sequence). V was trimmed by 4 bases and J by 4 bases, leaving 22 bases between them. CDR3 amino acids: CASSTLRQADTGTGELFF. DNA of the CDR3: TGTGCCAGTAGTACCCTCAGACAGGCGGACACGGGCACCGGGGAGCTGTTTTTT.

The chain couples TRBV2 to TRBJ2-1; 8 nucleotides align to TRBD2. V lost 4 bases to trimming and J lost 4 bases; unmatched junction nucleotides: 6. Germline V gene sequence: CDR1 SNHLY, CDR2 FYNNEI. This CDR3 comprises 15 residues. The CDR3 spells CASSAQAGVYNEQFF. CDR3 coding DNA: TGTGCCAGCAGTGCACAAGCGGGAGTTTACAATGAGCAGTTCTTC.

V gene TRBV7-9 combines with J gene TRBJ1-2, with D unresolved. CDR1 and CDR2 (germline): SEHNR, FQNEAQ (reference sequence). The CDR3 consists of 15 residues. V gave up 0 bases and J gave up 4 bases, with 12 bases separating them. The CDR3 sequence: CASSLAITAVYGYTF. The DNA for the CDR3 is TGTGCCAGCAGCTTAGCGATAACGGCAGTCTATGGCTACACCTTC.

This clone came up a few times. V usage is TRBV5-1 and J usage is TRBJ2-1, with TRBD2 matching over 8 bases. Germline lookup yields CDR1 SGHRS and CDR2 YFSETQ. The ends lost 5 bases at V and 9 bases at J; junction bases unmatched: 16. The CDR3 runs 16 residues. In DNA form, the CDR3 reads TGCGCCAGCAGTTCTAACTTAGCGGGAAAAATGAGTGAGCAGTTCTTC. Translated: CASSSNLAGKMSEQFF.

A few counts support this clone. The V call is TRBV27, the J call TRBJ1-4; D is uncertain. The V and J ends lost 7 bases and 10 bases respectively, with 10 bases between them. There are 11 residues in the CDR3. Germline assignment: CDR1 MNHEY and CDR2 SMNVEV (reference sequence). CDR3 coding DNA: TGTGCCAGCAAGCCAAAGGGAAAACTGTTTTTT. This codes for CASKPKGKLFF.

This clone is a singleton in its sample. The genes are TRBV6-6 and TRBJ1-1; TRBD1 agrees at 10 bases. The CDR3 is 15 amino acids. V shed 4 bases, J shed 5 bases, and the junction held 7 bases outside the gene matches. Germline V gene data show CDR1 as MNHNY and CDR2 as SVGAGI (reference sequence). The CDR3 reads CASSSGQGVGTEAFF. Written as DNA, the CDR3 is TGTGCCAGCAGTTCCGGACAGGGGGTAGGGACTGAAGCTTTCTTT.

The chain couples TRBV30 to TRBJ1-4; D not certain. V lost 1 base and J lost 8, with 8 bases in between. The CDR3 runs 12 residues. From germline, CDR1 is GTSNPN and CDR2 SVGIG (reference sequence). CDR3 nucleotide sequence: TGTGCCTGGAGTGCCACGGGGGAAAAACTGTTTTTT. Its translation: CAWSATGEKLFF.

The chain joins TRBV15 to TRBJ2-1; TRBD1 matches 7 bases. V lost 5 bases and J lost 2; bases outside the gene matches: 9. Germline V gives CDR1 LNHNV, CDR2 YYDKDF (reference sequence). This CDR3 contains 16 residues. The CDR3 spells CATSVRDREPYNEQFF. CDR3 in DNA: TGTGCCACCAGCGTCCGCGACAGGGAACCCTACAATGAGCAGTTCTTC.

The gene calls are TRBV19 and TRBJ1-4, with unresolved D. Trimming left V 5 bases short and J 6 bases short, with 4 bases between. Looked up from germline, CDR1 is LNHDA and CDR2 is SQIVND (reference sequence). The CDR3 length is 11 residues. The DNA of the CDR3 is TGTGCCAGTAGTCTTTATGAAAAACTGTTTTTT. This translates into CASSLYEKLFF.

The J gene is TRBJ2-2, the V gene TRBV7-6, with 7 bases matching TRBD1. Germline values: CDR1 SGHVS, CDR2 FNYEAQ. The trim removed 5 bases at V and 6 bases at J, leaving 9 bases unmatched. The CDR3 runs to 15 residues. CDR3 protein: CASSPTGQVAGELFF. The DNA of the CDR3 is TGTGCCAGCAGCCCCACCGGACAGGTCGCCGGGGAGCTGTTTTTT.

The CDR3 is CASIGPSGYEKLFF. The DNA of the CDR3 is TGTGCCAGTATTGGCCCGTCCGGATATGAAAAACTGTTTTTT. The chain combines TRBV19 with TRBJ1-4, with D hard to call. Per the germline V gene, CDR1 is LNHDA and CDR2 is SQIVND (reference sequence). The CDR3 consists of 14 residues. Between the trimmed V and J ends, which lost 7 bases and 6 bases, there was a span of 15 bases.

The chain is built from TRBV2 and TRBJ1-5; 8 bases are a match to TRBD1. Losses at the gene ends were 1 base for V and 7 bases for J; bases not matched to a gene: 9. The CDR3 is 16 amino acids. Germline CDR1 is SNHLY and CDR2 is FYNNEI. CDR3 region: CASSEGGGQGRQPQHF. Written as DNA, the CDR3 is TGTGCCAGCAGTGAAGGGGGTGGACAGGGTCGCCAGCCCCAGCATTTT.